The sequence of this T cell receptor (beta chain) was determined in a study of blood T cell repertoires in COVID-19. Authors' processing steps: Reference gene primer amplification yielded estimated nucleated cell counts. Sequencing was performed with immunoSEQ multiplex PCR; in TCRdb, only in-frame clones are kept and a portion is missing. V, J and clone size were drawn from that table, and D and trimming were deduced from the DNA. This table has roughly 250,000 clones, roughly 82% appearing once. V lost 4 bases and J lost 5; bases outside the gene matches: 8. This CDR3 contains 14 residues. Germline CDR1 and CDR2: SGHNT and YYREEE (reference sequence).

The sequence came from an older woman with acute or convalescent COVID-19. This rearrangement joins TRBV5-4 to TRBJ2-5; 7 bases fit TRBD1. The specimen was peripheral blood. CDR3 sequence reads: CASSPTGETETQYF. The CDR3, as DNA: TGTGCCAGCAGCCCTACAGGGGAGACCGAGACCCAGTACTTC.